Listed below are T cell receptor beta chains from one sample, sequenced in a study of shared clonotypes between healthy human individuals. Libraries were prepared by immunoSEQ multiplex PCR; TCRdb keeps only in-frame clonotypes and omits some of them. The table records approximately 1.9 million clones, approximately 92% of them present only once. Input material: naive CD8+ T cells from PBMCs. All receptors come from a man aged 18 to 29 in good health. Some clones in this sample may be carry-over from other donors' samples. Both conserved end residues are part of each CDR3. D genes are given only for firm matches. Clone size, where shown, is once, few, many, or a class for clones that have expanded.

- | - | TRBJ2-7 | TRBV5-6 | TGTGCCAGCAGCGTTGGGAGAGCATACGAGCAGTACTTC | CASSVGRAYEQYF
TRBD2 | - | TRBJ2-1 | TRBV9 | TGTGCCAGCAGCGTAGAGGGGAGGGGTGAGCAGTTCTTC | CASSVEGRGEQFF
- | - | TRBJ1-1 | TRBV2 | TGTGCCAGCAGTGATGTAGGGGGAAACACTGAAGCTTTCTTT | CASSDVGGNTEAFF
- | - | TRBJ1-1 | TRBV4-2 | TGTGCCAGCAGCCAAGTTGGGGGGCTCGCTGAAGCTTTCTTT | CASSQVGGLAEAFF
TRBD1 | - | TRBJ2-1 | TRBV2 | TGTGCCAGCAGTGAGGGACAGGGGCGGAATGAGCAGTTCTTC | CASSEGQGRNEQFF
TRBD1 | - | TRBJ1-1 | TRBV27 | TGTGCCAGCAGTTTACGGACAGGGGCCACTGAAGCTTTCTTT | CASSLRTGATEAFF
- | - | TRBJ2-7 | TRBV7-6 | TGTGCCAGCAGCCCGATTGGTGCCCACGAGCAGTACTTC | CASSPIGAHEQYF
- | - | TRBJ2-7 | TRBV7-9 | TGTGCCAGCAGCTTATCCCTAAAGCCCTACGAGCAGTACTTC | CASSLSLKPYEQYF
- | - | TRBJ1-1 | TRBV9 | TGTGCCAGCAGCGTAGACGACGGGGTACTGAACACTGAAGCTTTCTTT | CASSVDDGVLNTEAFF
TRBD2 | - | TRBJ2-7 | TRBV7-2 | TGTGCCAGCAGCTTAGGTGCTTGGACTAGCGGGTCCTACGAGCAGTACTTC | CASSLGAWTSGSYEQYF
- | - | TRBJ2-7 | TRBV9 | TGTGCCAGCAGCGAAGAGCCTTCACTCTCCTACGAGCAGTACTTC | CASSEEPSLSYEQYF
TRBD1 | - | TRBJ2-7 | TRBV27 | TGTGCCAGCGCAACCTTAGGGACAGGGGGCGAAAACCTCTACGAGCAGTACTTC | CASATLGTGGENLYEQYF
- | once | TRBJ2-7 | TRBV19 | TGTGCCAGTAGTATTCACGGAGATTACGAGCAGTACTTC | CASSIHGDYEQYF
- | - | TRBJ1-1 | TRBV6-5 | TGTGCCAGCAGTTACCGGGGGGCCAGGGGGAACACTGAAGCTTTCTTT | CASSYRGARGNTEAFF
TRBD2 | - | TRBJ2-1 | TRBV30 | TGTGCCTGTGTACTAGCGGGAGTATGGAATGAGCAGTTCTTC | CACVLAGVWNEQFF
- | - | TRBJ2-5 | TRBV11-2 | TGTGCCAGCAGCTTACTCCGTTCCCTCCAAGAGACCCAGTACTTC | CASSLLRSLQETQYF
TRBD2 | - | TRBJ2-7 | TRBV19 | TGTGCCAGTAGTACGGGGACTAGCGGAACCTACGAGCAGTACTTC | CASSTGTSGTYEQYF
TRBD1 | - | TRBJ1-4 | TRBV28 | TGTGCCAGCAGTTTGGGGACAGCCTTTGAAAAACTGTTTTTT | CASSLGTAFEKLFF
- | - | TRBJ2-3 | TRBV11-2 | TGTGCCAGCAGCCAAGCAAGGGCAAGGGATACGCAGTATTTT | CASSQARARDTQYF
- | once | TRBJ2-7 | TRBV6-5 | TGTGCCAGCAGTTACTCTGGCGATACCTACGAGCAGTACTTC | CASSYSGDTYEQYF
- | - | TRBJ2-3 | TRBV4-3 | TGCGCCAGCAGGGGGAGGCGCACAGATACGCAGTATTTT | CASRGRRTDTQYF
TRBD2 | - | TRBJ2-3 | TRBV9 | TGTGCCAGCAGCGGTCACCGGAGGGGCGGGAGAGGGAGTCGCGGAGATACGCAGTATTTT | CASSGHRRGGRGSRGDTQYF
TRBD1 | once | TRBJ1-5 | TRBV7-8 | TGTGCCAGCAGCCCAAGGACAGGGCGACAGCCCCAGCATTTT | CASSPRTGRQPQHF
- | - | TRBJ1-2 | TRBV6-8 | TGTGCCAGCAGTTACCCCGATTTGGGCTACACCTTC | CASSYPDLGYTF
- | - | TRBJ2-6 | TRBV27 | TGTGCCAGCTCTCTCTCTGGGGCCAACGTCCTGACTTTC | CASSLSGANVLTF
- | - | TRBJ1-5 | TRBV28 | TGTGCCAGCAGTTTACGGGTGGGTAGCAATCAGCCCCAGCATTTT | CASSLRVGSNQPQHF
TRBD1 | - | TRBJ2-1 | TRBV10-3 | TGTGCCATCAGGGTGGACAGGGACTACAATGAGCAGTTCTTC | CAIRVDRDYNEQFF
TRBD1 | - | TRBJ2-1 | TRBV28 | TGTGCCAGCAGGAGAGTGGGACAGGGGTATTACAATGAGCAGTTCTTC | CASRRVGQGYYNEQFF
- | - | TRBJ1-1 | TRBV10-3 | TGTGCCATCAGTGAACCCGGGGGCATGAACACTGAAGCTTTCTTT | CAISEPGGMNTEAFF
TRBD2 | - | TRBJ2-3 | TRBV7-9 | TGTGCCAGCAGCCCCCTGATAGCGGGATCAGATACGCAGTATTTT | CASSPLIAGSDTQYF
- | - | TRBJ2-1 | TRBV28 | TGTGCCAGCAGTTTGGGGCACCAGAGCTCCTACAATGAGCAGTTCTTC | CASSLGHQSSYNEQFF
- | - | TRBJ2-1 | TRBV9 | TGTGCCAGTGGTTCGGGCAGGGCGAGTGAGCAGTTCTTC | CASGSGRASEQFF
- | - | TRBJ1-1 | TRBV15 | TGTGCCACCAGCAGAGAGGGGGACCTTGGGGAGGGAGCTTTCTTT | CATSREGDLGEGAFF
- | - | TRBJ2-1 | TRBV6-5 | TGTGCCAGCAGTTCCAGGGAGGGGGCAACCTACAATGAGCAGTTCTTC | CASSSREGATYNEQFF
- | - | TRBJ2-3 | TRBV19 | TGTGCCAGCCGTAATAGGGGTACTAGCACAGATACGCAGTATTTT | CASRNRGTSTDTQYF
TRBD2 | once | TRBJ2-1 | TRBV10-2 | TGCGCCAGCAACCTAGCGGGAGGTTACAATGAGCAGTTCTTC | CASNLAGGYNEQFF
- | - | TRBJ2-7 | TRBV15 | TGTGCCACCAGCGGCAGATCGGGACCCCTATACGAGCAGTACTTC | CATSGRSGPLYEQYF
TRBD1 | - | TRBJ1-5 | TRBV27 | TGTGCCAGCAGTTCACAGGGGGAAGGAAGCAATCAGCCCCAGCATTTT | CASSSQGEGSNQPQHF
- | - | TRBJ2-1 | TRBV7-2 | TGTGCCAGCAGCCAATGGGTAGGTGGGGATGAGCAGTTCTTC | CASSQWVGGDEQFF
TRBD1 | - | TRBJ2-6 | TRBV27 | TGTGCCAGCGCTTTAATGGACAGGGGCTCCTCATATCCTGGGGCCAACGTCCTGACTTTC | CASALMDRGSSYPGANVLTF
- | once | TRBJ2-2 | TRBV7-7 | TGTGCCAGCAGCTTAGCGTTGCGGGAGGAGCTGTTTTTT | CASSLALREELFF
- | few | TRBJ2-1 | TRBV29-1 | TGCAGCGTTGACATTAGGGAGGATGAGCAGTTCTTC | CSVDIREDEQFF
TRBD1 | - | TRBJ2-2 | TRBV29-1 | TGCAGCGTCCTGGCAACCCGGGACAGACACACCGGGGAGCTGTTTTTT | CSVLATRDRHTGELFF
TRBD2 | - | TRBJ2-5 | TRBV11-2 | TGTGCCAGCAAGATACTAGCGGGGCAAGAGACCCAGTACTTC | CASKILAGQETQYF
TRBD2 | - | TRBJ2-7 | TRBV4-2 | TGTGCCAGCAGCCAAGAAGAGGGAGCGGGACTTATCTACGAGCAGTACTTC | CASSQEEGAGLIYEQYF
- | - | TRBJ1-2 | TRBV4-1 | TGCGCCAGCAGCCAGGGTCCCGGGACGGGGGAAGGCTACACCTTC | CASSQGPGTGEGYTF
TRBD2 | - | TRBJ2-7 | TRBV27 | TGTGCCAGCAGTCTCCCGGGACTAGCGGGAGTCCCCTACGAGCAGTACTTC | CASSLPGLAGVPYEQYF
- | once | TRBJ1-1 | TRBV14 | TGTGCCAGCAGTTGGGGTCCAGGTGTTGAAGCTTTCTTT | CASSWGPGVEAFF
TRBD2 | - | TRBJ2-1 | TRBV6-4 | TGTGCCAGCAGCCAGGTACCGACTAGCGGGAGGCTTGAAACCTACAATGAGCAGTTCTTC | CASSQVPTSGRLETYNEQFF
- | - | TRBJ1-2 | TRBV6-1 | TGTGCCAGCAGTGAGGGTGGGGTTTTGTATGGCTACACCTTC | CASSEGGVLYGYTF
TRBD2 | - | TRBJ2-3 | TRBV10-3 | TGTGCCATTACTAGCGGACGCACAGATACGCAGTATTTT | CAITSGRTDTQYF
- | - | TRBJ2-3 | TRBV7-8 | TGTGCCAGCAGCTTACCTCAAGGTCTGGGTGAACGTCCAGATACGCAGTATTTT | CASSLPQGLGERPDTQYF
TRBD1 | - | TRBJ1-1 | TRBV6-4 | TGTGCCACTACGCAGGGGGGCGGGAACACTGAAGCTTTCTTT | CATTQGGGNTEAFF
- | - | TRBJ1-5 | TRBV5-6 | TGTGCCAGCAGCTTCGGGAATAGCAATCAGCCCCAGCATTTT | CASSFGNSNQPQHF
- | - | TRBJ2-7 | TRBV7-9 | TGTGCCAGCAGCTTTTCCCTTGGGCACGGACTCCCAATTAAGGAGCAGTACTTC | CASSFSLGHGLPIKEQYF
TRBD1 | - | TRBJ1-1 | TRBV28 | TGTGCCAGCAGTTTTTATACCGGGACAGGGGGAGAGGCTTTCTTT | CASSFYTGTGGEAFF
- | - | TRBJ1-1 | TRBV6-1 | TGTGCCAGCAGTGAATGGGCCGGTGGGGTAAACACTGAAGCTTTCTTT | CASSEWAGGVNTEAFF
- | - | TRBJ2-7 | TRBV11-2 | TGTGCCAGCAGCTCCGGGGGTCTCGAGCAGTACTTC | CASSSGGLEQYF
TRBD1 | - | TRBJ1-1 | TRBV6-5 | TGTGCCAGCAGTTCCACAGGGGTGGGCCCTAACACTGAAGCTTTCTTT | CASSSTGVGPNTEAFF